The present T cell receptor beta chain was sequenced within a study of blood T cell repertoires in COVID-19. This clone was seen a handful of times. Germline V gene sequence: CDR1 ENHRY, CDR2 SYGVKD. This CDR3 comprises 13 residues. V shed 6 bases and J shed 6 bases, with 11 bases lying between them. Repertoires were generated with immunoSEQ multiplex PCR, while TCRdb's copy carries only in-frame clones and drops some. The repertoire holds about 210,000 clones, with around 88% as singletons. The rearrangement links TRBV10-3 to TRBJ1-4, with D unclear. The sample consisted of peripheral blood. The sequence came from a middle-aged man with active or convalescent COVID-19. The CDR3: CAIRARVDEKLFF. CDR3 sequence (DNA): TGTGCCATCAGGGCGAGGGTGGATGAAAAACTGTTTTTT.